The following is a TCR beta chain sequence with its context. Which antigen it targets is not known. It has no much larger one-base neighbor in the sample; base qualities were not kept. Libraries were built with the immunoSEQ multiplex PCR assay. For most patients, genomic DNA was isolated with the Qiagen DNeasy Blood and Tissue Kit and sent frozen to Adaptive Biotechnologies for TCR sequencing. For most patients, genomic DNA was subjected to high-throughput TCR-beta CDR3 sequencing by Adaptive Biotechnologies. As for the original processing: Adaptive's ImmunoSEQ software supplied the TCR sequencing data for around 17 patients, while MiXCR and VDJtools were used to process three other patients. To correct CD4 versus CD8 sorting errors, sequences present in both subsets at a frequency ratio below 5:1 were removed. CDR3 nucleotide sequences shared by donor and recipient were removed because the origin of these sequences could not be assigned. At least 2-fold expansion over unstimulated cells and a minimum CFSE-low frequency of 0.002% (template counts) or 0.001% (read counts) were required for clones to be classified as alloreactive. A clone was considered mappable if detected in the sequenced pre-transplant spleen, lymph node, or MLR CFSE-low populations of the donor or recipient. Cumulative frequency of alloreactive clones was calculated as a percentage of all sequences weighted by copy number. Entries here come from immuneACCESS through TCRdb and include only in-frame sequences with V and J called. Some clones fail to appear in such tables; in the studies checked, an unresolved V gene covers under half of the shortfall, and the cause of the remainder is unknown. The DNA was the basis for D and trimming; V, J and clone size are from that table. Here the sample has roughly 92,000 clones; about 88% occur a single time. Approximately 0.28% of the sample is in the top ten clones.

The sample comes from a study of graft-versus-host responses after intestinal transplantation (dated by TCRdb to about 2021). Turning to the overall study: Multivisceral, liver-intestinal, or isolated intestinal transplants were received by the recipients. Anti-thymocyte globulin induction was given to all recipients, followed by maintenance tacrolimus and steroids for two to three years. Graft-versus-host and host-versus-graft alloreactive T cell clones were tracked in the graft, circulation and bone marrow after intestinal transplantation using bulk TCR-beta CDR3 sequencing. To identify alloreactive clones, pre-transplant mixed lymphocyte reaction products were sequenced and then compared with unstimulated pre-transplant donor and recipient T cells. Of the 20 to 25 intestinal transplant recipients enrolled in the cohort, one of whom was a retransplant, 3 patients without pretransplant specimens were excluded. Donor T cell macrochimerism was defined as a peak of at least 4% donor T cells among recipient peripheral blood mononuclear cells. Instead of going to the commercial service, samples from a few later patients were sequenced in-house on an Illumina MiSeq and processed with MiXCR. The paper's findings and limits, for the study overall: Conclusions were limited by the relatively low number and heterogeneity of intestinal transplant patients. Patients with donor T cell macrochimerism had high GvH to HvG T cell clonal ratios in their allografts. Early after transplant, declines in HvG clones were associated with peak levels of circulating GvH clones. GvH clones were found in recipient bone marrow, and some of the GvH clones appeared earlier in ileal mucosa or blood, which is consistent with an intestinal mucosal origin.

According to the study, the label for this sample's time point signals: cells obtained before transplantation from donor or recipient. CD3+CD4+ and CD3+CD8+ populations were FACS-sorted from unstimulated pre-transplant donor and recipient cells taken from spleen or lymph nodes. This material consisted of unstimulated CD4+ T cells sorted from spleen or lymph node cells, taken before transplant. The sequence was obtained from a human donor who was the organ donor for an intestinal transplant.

The CDR3 corresponds to CASIYRGGHNEQFF. The DNA is as follows: TGTGCCAGCATTTACCGGGGGGGGCACAATGAGCAGTTCTTC. The sequence is built from TRBV28 and TRBJ2-1; TRBD2 lines up with 8 middle nucleotides. Spanning cysteine to phenylalanine, the CDR3 consists of 14 amino acids. Only the CDR3 part of the read is kept: 42 bases, read in frame from the first base. V lost 7 bases and J lost 5 bases, and the count of bases not matched to a germline gene is 7. CDR1 and CDR2, looked up from the germline V gene, are MDHEN and SYDVKM.